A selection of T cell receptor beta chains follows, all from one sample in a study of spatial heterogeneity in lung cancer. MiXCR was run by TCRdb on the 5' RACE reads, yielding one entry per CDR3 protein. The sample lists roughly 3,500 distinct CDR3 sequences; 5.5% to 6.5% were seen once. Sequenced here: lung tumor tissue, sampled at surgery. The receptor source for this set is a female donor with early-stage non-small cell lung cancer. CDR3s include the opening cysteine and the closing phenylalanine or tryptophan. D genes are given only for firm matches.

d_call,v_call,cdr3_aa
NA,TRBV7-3,CASSLRAHTEAFF
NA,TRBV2,CASSDTGQGGTQYF
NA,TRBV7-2,CASSLAWRAGYNEQFF
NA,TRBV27,CASSTLTDTQYF
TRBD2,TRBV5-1,CASRLAVGGGPSEEQFF
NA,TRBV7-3,CASSLRAGSSYEQYF
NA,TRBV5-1,CASSLGRQETQYF
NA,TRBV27,CASSAQQGGFEKLFF
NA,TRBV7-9,CASSLAPPGNTEAFF
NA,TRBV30,CAREEAYNEQFF
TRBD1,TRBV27,CASSPTRTGGDGYTF
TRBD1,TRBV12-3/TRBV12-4,CASSPGQVNNEQFF
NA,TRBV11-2,CASSISLETQYF
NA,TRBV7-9,CASSLEAGYTF